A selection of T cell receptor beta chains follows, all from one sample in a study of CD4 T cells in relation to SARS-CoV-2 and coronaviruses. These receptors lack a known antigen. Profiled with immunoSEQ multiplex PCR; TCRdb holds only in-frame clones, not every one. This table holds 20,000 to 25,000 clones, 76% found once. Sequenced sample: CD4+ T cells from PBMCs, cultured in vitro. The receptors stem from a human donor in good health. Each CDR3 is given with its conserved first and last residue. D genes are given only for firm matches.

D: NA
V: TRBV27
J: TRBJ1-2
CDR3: CASSFKWGSHGYTF

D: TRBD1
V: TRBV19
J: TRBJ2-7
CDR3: CASQQGADRTYEQYF

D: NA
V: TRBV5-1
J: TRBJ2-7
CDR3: CASRAGTASSYEQYF

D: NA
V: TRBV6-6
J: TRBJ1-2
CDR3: CASSLGQHYGYTF

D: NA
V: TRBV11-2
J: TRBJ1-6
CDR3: CASSLGLPGSSPLHF

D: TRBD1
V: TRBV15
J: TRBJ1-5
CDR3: CATSRAQGGSNQPQHF

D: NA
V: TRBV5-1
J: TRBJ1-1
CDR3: CASRRPGQPNTEAFF

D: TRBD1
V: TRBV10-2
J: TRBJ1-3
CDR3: CASTGTEGSGNTIYF

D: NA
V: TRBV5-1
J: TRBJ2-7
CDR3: CASSLARGLPYEQYF

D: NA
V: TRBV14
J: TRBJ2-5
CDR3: CASSQARRGTRMGETQYF

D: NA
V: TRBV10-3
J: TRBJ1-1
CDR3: CAISESEARNTEAFF

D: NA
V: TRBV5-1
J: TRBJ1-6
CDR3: CASSFDDSPLHF

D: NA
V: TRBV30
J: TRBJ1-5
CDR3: CAWAPGHRNQPQHF